The clone carrying this TCR beta chain occurred many times. TCRdb re-derived calls from the RT-PCR reads in MiXCR, one entry per CDR3 protein. This sample has about 680,000 distinct CDR3 sequences, with more than 13% found just once. V lost 5 bases and J 7 bases, leaving 21 bases between the germline ends. CDR3 length equals 15 residues. This clonotype was sampled from a female donor in good health, serving as a healthy control. The rearrangement joins TRBV12-3 or TRBV12-4 to TRBJ2-7; D possibly corresponds to TRBD1 (6 bases). Material for sequencing was memory CD4+ T cells from blood. The CDR3 loop reads CASSPHGQTLAEQYF. The CDR3, as DNA: TGTGCCAGCAGTCCCCACGGACAGACTTTGGCAGAGCAGTACTTC.